The TCR beta chain described here comes from a study of T-cell reconstitution after alpha-beta-depleted transplantation in children. Unique molecular identifiers were incorporated into the prepared TCRbeta library. Via MiXCR, TCRdb re-called the PCR reads, giving one row per CDR3 protein. Among over 450,000 distinct CDR3 sequences listed, roughly 10% were seen once. About this clonotype itself: Its antigen is unidentified.

Germline CDR1 is LGHNA and CDR2 is YNFKEQ. The germline V and J ends were trimmed by 4 bases and 2 bases, with 19 bases remaining between them. This CDR3 has 17 amino acids. Study observations and caveats: TCRbeta diversity was high at day 60 in some patients (a result of surviving recipient T cells and thymic progenitors). Fresh T-cell production supplied most of the T-cell counts and diversity seen one year after transplant. Several hundred rapidly expanded clones from non-depleted graft cells reportedly supplied alpha-beta T cells about two months post-transplant.

The sample in question was PBMCs, obtained before TCRalphabeta/CD19-depleted stem cell transplant. The chain links TRBV4-2 to TRBJ2-3; D may match TRBD1 or TRBD2 (5 bases each). The sequence derives from a child aged 2 to 15 with inherited bone marrow failure, due to receive a stem cell transplant. The CDR3 reads CASSLPGWDANTDTQYF. The CDR3 nucleotides are TGTGCCAGCAGCCTCCCCGGGTGGGACGCAAACACAGATACGCAGTATTTT.